The T cell receptor (beta chain) described here comes from a study of T cells after yellow fever vaccination. Trimming shortened V by 5 bases and J by 4 bases, and 11 bases separated the two germline ends. This CDR3 spans 13 amino acids. CDR1 and CDR2 (germline): MNHEY, SVGEGT. UMIs were added to TCR cDNA along with a universal primer site when it was made by 5'RACE template switching. MiXCR, run by TCRdb on the 5' RACE reads, gives a single entry per CDR3 protein. Of nearly 70,000 distinct CDR3 sequences listed, approximately 7% are singletons. Whole-study findings and limits: Detected again after the booster were most primary-vaccination clones, at 96% CD4 and approximately 85% CD8. FACS-sorted repertoires might harbor abundant contaminating clonotypes from the bulk population. Weaker in magnitude, the secondary response showed a faster peak on day 5 versus 15.

With regard to this clonotype: Its specificity is unknown.

Here the sequenced sample was CD8+ T cells sorted from PBMCs, taken about 49 days after the first yellow fever vaccination. This TCR was sampled from a man aged 18 to 30 who received the YFV17D yellow fever vaccine. The V call is TRBV6-2 or TRBV6-3, the J call TRBJ1-1; D unresolved. The CDR3 loop is CASSPGPGTEAFF. The CDR3 nucleotides read TGTGCCAGCAGTCCGGGTCCGGGCACTGAAGCTTTCTTT.